This T cell receptor (beta chain) was retrieved from a study of response to subunit inactivated influenza vaccine (dated by TCRdb to the late 2010s). The study in broad terms: Deep quantitative T cell receptor repertoire profiling was used in the study to track responses to a trivalent subunit inactivated influenza vaccine.

The paper's findings and limits, for the study overall: According to the authors, only a limited number of new T cells may be recruited by each seasonal influenza vaccination.

A note on this clonotype: Its binding antigen is unknown. The junction departs from the called germline gene at one end, perhaps through a read error.

CDR3 length: 13 amino acids, cysteine to phenylalanine. Only the CDR3 part of the read is kept: 39 bases, read in frame from the first base. CDR1 MNHNS and CDR2 SASEGT were looked up in the germline V gene. Library creation used RT-PCR. This sample was sequenced with an Illumina HiSeq 2500. In-frame beta chains were kept once TCRdb had trimmed the public reads at Q25 with fastp and called clones with MiXCR. Rows merge per CDR3 protein into single entries with the most common DNA and genes. This sample is represented by 710,000 or so distinct CDR3 sequences; approximately 14% of them were singletons. The top ten hold 11% of the sample.

This specimen consisted of PBMCs from blood, obtained 11 to 12 days after vaccination. The clonotype comes from a man between 45 and 60 years old who received an inactivated influenza vaccine. Donor details come from another sample of the same person, matched by shared clones. The rearranged segments are TRBV6-1 and TRBJ2-7, with TRBD1 matching 8 junction bases. The CDR3 protein: CASRRGQEYEQHF. The DNA reads as follows: TGTGCCAGCAGGAGGGGACAGGAGTACGAGCAGCACTTC.